Below, one TCR beta chain is given with its context. Its target is unknown. Trimming took off 4 bases at V and 3 bases at J, with 13 bases between the two ends. CDR1 is SGHTA and CDR2 is FQGNSA in the germline V gene. The CDR3 sequence is 15 residues long. This entry is derived from a study of OX40 agonist ivuxolimab in advanced cancers. Study background: Patients treated during dose escalation were battling hepatocellular carcinoma, melanoma, renal cell or head and neck cancer.

Regarding the study as a whole: Among the least clonally expanded were partial responders at 0.1-3.0 mg/kg. Nonresponders included some who also had low normalized T-cell clonal expansion.

Assay used: immunoSEQ multiplex PCR; TCRdb lists only in-frame clones, some missing. The sample has about 54,000 clones; about 89% are singletons. This chain links TRBV7-2 with TRBJ1-5, with D unresolved. This TCR was sampled from an adult with an advanced solid tumor such as melanoma, head and neck, liver or kidney cancer. The sequenced sample was CD4+ or CD8+ T cells sorted from blood, obtained in a trial of the OX40 agonist ivuxolimab. CDR3 nucleotides: TGTGCCAGCAGCTCCAAGGGCTGGGACAATCAGCCCCAGCATTTT. Translating it yields CASSSKGWDNQPQHF.